These 20 T cell receptor beta chains originate from one sample sequenced in a study of blood T cell repertoires in COVID-19. Method: immunoSEQ multiplex PCR; TCRdb's copy keeps in-frame clones and lacks some. The repertoire includes some 230,000 clones, around 86% of them detected once, and approximately 8% sits in the top ten. Sample: peripheral blood. The receptors come from a woman older than 75 with COVID-19, enrolled during active disease.

The genes are TRBV7-9 and TRBJ1-2, with TRBD1 matching 7 bases. Germline CDR1 is SEHNR and CDR2 is FQNEAQ (reference sequence). The CDR3 has 15 residues. The ends lost 0 bases at V and 4 bases at J; junction bases unmatched: 5. CDR3 residues: CASSLAGQSLYGYTF. The DNA for the CDR3 is TGTGCCAGCAGCTTAGCGGGACAGTCGCTCTATGGCTACACCTTC.

J is TRBJ2-7 and V is TRBV5-8, with 7 positions matching TRBD1. Per the germline V gene, CDR1 is SGHTS and CDR2 is YDEGEE. Losses at the gene ends were 4 bases for V and 4 bases for J; bases not matched to a gene: 11. The CDR3 spans 15 residues. The CDR3 coding sequence is TGTGCCAGCAGCCTACAAGACAGGGTAATGTACGAGCAGTACTTC. As protein: CASSLQDRVMYEQYF.

This rearrangement joins TRBV6-5 to TRBJ1-6; D is possibly TRBD1 (6 bases). This CDR3 has 15 amino acids. From germline, CDR1 is MNHEY and CDR2 SVGAGI. The V and J ends lost 4 bases and 8 bases respectively, with 15 bases between them. CDR3 amino acids: CASSFTGNRDSPLHF. The CDR3 coding sequence is TGTGCCAGCAGTTTCACAGGGAATCGTGATTCACCCCTCCACTTT.

The chain couples TRBV7-2 to TRBJ2-6, with TRBD2 matching over 11 bases. Germline-derived CDR1 and CDR2 are SGHTA and FQGNSA. With 4 bases clipped from V and 0 bases from J, the junction kept 8 bases outside the gene matches. The CDR3 loop spans 19 amino acids. This CDR3 reads CASSSLAGGHFSGANVLTF. The CDR3 nucleotides read TGTGCCAGCAGCTCGCTAGCGGGGGGACACTTCTCTGGGGCCAACGTCCTGACTTTC. Based on the CDR3 plus reference TRBV7-2 and TRBJ2-6, the full variable domain is GAGVSQSPSNKVTEKGKDVELRCDPISGHTALYWYRQSLGQGLEFLIYFQGNSAPDKSGLPSDRFSAERTGGSVSTLTIQRTQQEDSAVYLCASSSLAGGHFSGANVLTFGAGSRLTVL.

This chain joins TRBV9 and TRBJ2-7; 8 positions agree with TRBD1. V shed 2 bases and J 0 bases; nucleotides not matched to a gene: 1. The germline V gene has CDR1 SGDLS and CDR2 YYNGEE. This CDR3 has 14 residues. The CDR3 protein is CASSVQGASYEQYF. The CDR3 coding sequence is TGTGCCAGCAGCGTCCAGGGGGCCTCCTACGAGCAGTACTTC.

This clone was found once. This sequence joins TRBV27 and TRBJ1-3; 9 nucleotides agree with TRBD1. Germline V gives CDR1 MNHEY, CDR2 SMNVEV (reference sequence). The ends lost 3 bases at V and 2 bases at J; junction bases unmatched: 2. The length of the CDR3 is 15 residues. The CDR3 region is CASSFRQGAGNTIYF. The DNA for the CDR3 is TGTGCCAGCAGTTTTCGACAGGGGGCTGGAAACACCATATATTTT.

The chain couples TRBV7-9 to TRBJ1-2; maybe TRBD1 (5 bases). The V gene lost 5 bases and the J gene lost 0 bases, with 13 bases spanning the gap. The CDR3 is 15 amino acids. Germline assignment: CDR1 SEHNR and CDR2 FQNEAQ (reference sequence). CDR3 nucleotides: TGTGCCAGCAGCCGCGGGACGGCTACTAACTATGGCTACACCTTC. Encoded protein: CASSRGTATNYGYTF.

This chain uses TRBV6-5 with TRBJ2-7; 8 bases match TRBD1. The length of the CDR3 is 13 residues. Germline V gives CDR1 MNHEY, CDR2 SVGAGI. V was pared by 8 bases and J by 1 base, with 4 bases of the junction left unmatched. CDR3 bases: TGTGCCAGCTCCTGGGACAGGTCCTACGAGCAGTACTTC. Translated, it gives CASSWDRSYEQYF.

This clone has just one count. The V and J genes are TRBV18 and TRBJ1-5; a possible D gene is TRBD1 (6 bases). The CDR3 contains 14 residues. V was pared by 3 bases and J by 6 bases, with 12 bases between. CDR1 is KGHSH, CDR2 LQKENI, per germline. The CDR3 spells CASSPQTGSQPQHF. The CDR3 DNA follows: TGTGCCAGCTCACCGCAGACAGGCTCTCAGCCCCAGCATTTT.

The rearrangement joins TRBV30 to TRBJ1-4, with D possibly being TRBD1 (6 bases). The ends were cut back, 2 bases at V and 8 bases at J, with 18 bases in the middle. The CDR3 sequence is 15 residues long. Germline V gives CDR1 GTSNPN, CDR2 SVGIG (reference sequence). The CDR3 spells CAWSQNRVRGEKLFF. As DNA, the CDR3 is TGTGCCTGGAGTCAAAACAGGGTCCGTGGCGAAAAACTGTTTTTT.

J is TRBJ2-1 and V is TRBV7-2; D remains ambiguous. This CDR3 is built from 14 residues. The V end lost 2 bases, the J end lost 3 bases, and 8 bases lay between the germline ends. Germline lookup yields CDR1 SGHTA and CDR2 FQGNSA. This chain's CDR3 is CASSLLPFYNEQFF. In nucleotides, the CDR3 is TGTGCCAGCAGCTTACTTCCCTTCTACAATGAGCAGTTCTTC.

The rearrangement uses TRBV9 and TRBJ2-2; 11 bases line up with TRBD2. CDR1 and CDR2 from the germline V gene are SGDLS and YYNGEE. With 0 bases clipped from V and 6 bases from J, the junction kept 7 bases outside the gene matches. The CDR3 sequence is 17 residues long. The CDR3 reads CASSVVGLAGSAGELFF. CDR3 nucleotides: TGTGCCAGCAGCGTAGTCGGACTAGCGGGTTCTGCCGGGGAGCTGTTTTTT.

This clone was observed a single time. V usage is TRBV6-1 and J usage is TRBJ2-2, with TRBD1 identical over 9 bases. The CDR3 is made up of 17 amino acids. V shed 6 bases and J 4 bases; nucleotides not matched to a gene: 12. Germline V gene sequence: CDR1 MNHNS, CDR2 SASEGT. CDR3 sequence reads: CASREHGYRGLTGELFF. As DNA, the CDR3 is TGTGCCAGCAGGGAACACGGATACAGGGGGCTCACCGGGGAGCTGTTTTTT.

The V and J genes are TRBV11-1 and TRBJ1-1, with TRBD1 identical over 7 bases. Losses at the gene ends were 4 bases for V and 4 bases for J; bases not matched to a gene: 6. CDR1 SGHAT and CDR2 FQDESV come from the germline V gene (reference sequence). The CDR3 spans 14 residues. The CDR3 loop reads CASSSRDSTTEAFF. The CDR3 DNA reads as TGTGCCAGCAGCTCGCGGGACAGTACCACTGAAGCTTTCTTT.

This chain uses TRBV5-1 with TRBJ1-2; no clear D gene. The CDR3 is 13 residues long. Germline V gene data show CDR1 as SGHRS and CDR2 as YFSETQ. The V end was cut by 2 bases, the J end by 8 bases, with 13 bases between. CDR3 sequence: CASSFSAPGGYTF. The DNA for the CDR3 is TGCGCCAGCAGCTTTTCGGCTCCCGGGGGCTACACCTTC.

V and J are TRBV6-1 and TRBJ2-3; 9 bases agree with TRBD2. The CDR3 has 14 residues. With 4 bases clipped from V and 4 bases from J, the junction kept 3 bases outside the gene matches. Germline V gene lookup returns CDR1 MNHNS and CDR2 SASEGT. This CDR3 is CASSAAGGPDTQYF. The CDR3 DNA reads as TGTGCCAGCAGTGCAGCGGGGGGACCAGATACGCAGTATTTT.

The chain has TRBV5-4 and TRBJ2-5, with 13 bases matching TRBD2. CDR1 SGHNT and CDR2 YYREEE come from the germline V gene (reference sequence). This CDR3 is 16 amino acids long. V shed 0 bases and J 9 bases; nucleotides not matched to a gene: 8. The CDR3, as DNA: TGTGCCAGCAGCTTGGAAGGGACTAGCGGGGCACGGGCCCAGTACTTC. Its protein is CASSLEGTSGARAQYF. The full variable domain, in which reference TRBV5-4 and TRBJ2-5 provide the parts outside the CDR3, is ETGVTQSPTHLIKTRGQQVTLRCSSQSGHNTVSWYQQALGQGPQFIFQYYREEENGRGNFPPRFSGLQFPNYSSELNVNALELDDSALYLCASSLEGTSGARAQYFGPGTRLLVL.

The chain carries TRBV19 and TRBJ2-1; 9 bases agree with TRBD2. The CDR3 covers 14 residues. The germline gives CDR1 LNHDA, CDR2 SQIVND (reference sequence). V dropped 6 bases and J dropped 1; count of bases not matched to a gene: 1. CDR3 DNA sequence: TGTGCCAGTAGGCTAGCGGGATCCTACAATGAGCAGTTCTTC. This encodes CASRLAGSYNEQFF.

This clone was observed once. V usage is TRBV24-1 and J usage is TRBJ1-1; D call uncertain. The CDR3 sequence is 15 residues long. V shed 4 bases and J shed 1 base, with 12 bases lying between them. Germline V gives CDR1 KGHDR, CDR2 SFDVKD. The CDR3 is CATSDSRGANTEAFF. As DNA, the CDR3 is TGTGCCACCAGTGACTCTAGAGGAGCGAACACTGAAGCTTTCTTT.

This clone was recorded only once. This chain uses TRBV7-2 with TRBJ2-2; TRBD2 matches 7 bases. The CDR3 contains 16 residues. The germline gives CDR1 SGHTA, CDR2 FQGNSA. The V and J ends lost 0 bases and 2 bases, in that order; junction bases with no gene match: 3. In DNA, the CDR3 is TGTGCCAGCAGCTTAGCGCCTAGCGGTAACACCGGGGAGCTGTTTTTT. Its translation: CASSLAPSGNTGELFF. The whole variable domain, remainder taken from reference TRBV7-2 and TRBJ2-2, is GAGVSQSPSNKVTEKGKDVELRCDPISGHTALYWYRQSLGQGLEFLIYFQGNSAPDKSGLPSDRFSAERTGGSVSTLTIQRTQQEDSAVYLCASSLAPSGNTGELFFGEGSRLTVL.